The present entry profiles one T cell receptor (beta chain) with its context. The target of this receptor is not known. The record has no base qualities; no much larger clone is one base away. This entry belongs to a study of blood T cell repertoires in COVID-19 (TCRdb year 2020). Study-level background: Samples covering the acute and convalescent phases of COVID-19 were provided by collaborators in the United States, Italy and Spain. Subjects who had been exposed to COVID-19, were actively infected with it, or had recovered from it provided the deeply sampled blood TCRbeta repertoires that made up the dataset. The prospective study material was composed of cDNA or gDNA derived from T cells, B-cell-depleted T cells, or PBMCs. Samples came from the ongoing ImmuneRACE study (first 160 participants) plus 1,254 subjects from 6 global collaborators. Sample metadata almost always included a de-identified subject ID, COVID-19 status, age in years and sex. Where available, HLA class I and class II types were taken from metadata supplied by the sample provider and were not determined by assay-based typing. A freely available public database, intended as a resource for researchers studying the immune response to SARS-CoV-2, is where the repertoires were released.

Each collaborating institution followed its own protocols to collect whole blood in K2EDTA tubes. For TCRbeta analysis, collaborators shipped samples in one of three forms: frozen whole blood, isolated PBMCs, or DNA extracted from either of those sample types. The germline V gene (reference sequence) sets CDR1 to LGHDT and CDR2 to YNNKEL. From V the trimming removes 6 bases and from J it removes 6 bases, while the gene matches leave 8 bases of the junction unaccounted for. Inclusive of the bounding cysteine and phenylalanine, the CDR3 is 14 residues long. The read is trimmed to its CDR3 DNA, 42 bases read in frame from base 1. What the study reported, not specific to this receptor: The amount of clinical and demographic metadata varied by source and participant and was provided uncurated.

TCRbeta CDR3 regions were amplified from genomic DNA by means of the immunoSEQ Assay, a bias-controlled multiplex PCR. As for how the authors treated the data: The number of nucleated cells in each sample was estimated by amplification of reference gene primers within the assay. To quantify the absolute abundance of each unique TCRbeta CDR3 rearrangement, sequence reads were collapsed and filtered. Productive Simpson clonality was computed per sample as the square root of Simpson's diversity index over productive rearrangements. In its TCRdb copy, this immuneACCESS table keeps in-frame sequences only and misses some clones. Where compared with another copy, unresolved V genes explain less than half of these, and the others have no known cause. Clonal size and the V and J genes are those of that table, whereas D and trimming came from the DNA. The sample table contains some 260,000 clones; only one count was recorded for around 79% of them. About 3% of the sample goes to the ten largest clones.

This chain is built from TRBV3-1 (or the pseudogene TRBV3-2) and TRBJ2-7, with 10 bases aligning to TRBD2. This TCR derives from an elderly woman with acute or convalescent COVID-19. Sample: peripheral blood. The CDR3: CASSHEASGSEQYF. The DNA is TGTGCCAGCAGTCATGAGGCTAGCGGGAGCGAGCAGTACTTC.